The 10 T cell receptor beta chains below all came from one sample that was sequenced in a study of blood T cell repertoires in COVID-19 (dated by TCRdb to between 2020 and 2021). The library was obtained by the immunoSEQ multiplex PCR assay. TCRdb provides this immuneACCESS table in a form limited to in-frame rearrangements. Some clones are lacking; in checked studies, under half of them reflect an unresolved V gene, and why the rest are absent is not known. This sample lists approximately 130,000 clones; more than 80% were detected once. The biggest ten clones account for 4.3% of the sample. Sequencing used peripheral blood. Receptor source: a human donor in a cohort sampled during active COVID-19.

The chain carries TRBV13 and TRBJ2-3; D not resolved. The CDR3 sequence is 15 residues long. With 4 bases removed from V and 0 bases from J, the gap between germline ends came to 11 bases. Germline V gene data show CDR1 as PRHDT and CDR2 as FYEKMQ (reference sequence). The CDR3 region is CASSSITPSTDTQYF. The DNA for the CDR3 is TGTGCCAGCAGCTCAATAACTCCTAGCACAGATACGCAGTATTTT.

The chain combines TRBV3-1 (or the pseudogene TRBV3-2) with TRBJ1-6; possibly TRBD1 for D (6 bases). This CDR3 is built from 15 residues. The V end was cut by 4 bases, the J end by 7 bases, with 14 bases between. Germline assignment: CDR1 LGHDT and CDR2 YNNKEL (reference sequence). CDR3 nucleotides: TGTGCCAGCAGCCGGATTACAGGGAAGAATTCACCCCTCCACTTT. Its protein product is CASSRITGKNSPLHF.

V gene TRBV27 combines with J gene TRBJ2-3; D is undetermined. In germline, CDR1 is MNHEY, CDR2 SMNVEV (reference sequence). This CDR3 contains 15 residues. V was shortened by 4 bases and J by 4 bases, with 15 bases between the two germline ends. CDR3 nucleotides: TGTGCCAGCAGTTCCGATAGCCGTCGGGCAGATACGCAGTATTTT. It is translated as CASSSDSRRADTQYF.

The chain combines TRBV10-2 with TRBJ1-4; D is ambiguous. Germline values: CDR1 WSHSY, CDR2 SAAADI. The CDR3 spans 13 residues. The V end was cut by 6 bases, the J end by 3 bases, with 8 bases between. CDR3 sequence reads: CASREAPNEKLFF. For the CDR3, the DNA is TGCGCCAGCAGGGAGGCGCCTAATGAAAAACTGTTTTTT.

The J gene is TRBJ1-3, the V gene TRBV2; 8 bases line up with TRBD1. Germline assignment: CDR1 SNHLY and CDR2 FYNNEI. V shed 7 bases and J 4 bases; nucleotides not matched to a gene: 9. The CDR3 runs to 15 residues. The DNA of the CDR3 is TGTGCCAGCATGGCCCAGGGGGCGCTGGGAAACACCATATATTTT. This codes for CASMAQGALGNTIYF.

V and J are TRBV2 and TRBJ1-3; possibly TRBD1 for D (6 bases). Germline CDR1 is SNHLY and CDR2 is FYNNEI. V gave up 6 bases and J gave up 0 bases, with 12 bases separating them. This CDR3 has 15 amino acids. As DNA, the CDR3 is TGTGCCAGCAGCGACGACAGGCTCTCTGGAAACACCATATATTTT. It yields the protein CASSDDRLSGNTIYF.

This sequence joins TRBV9 and TRBJ1-1, with D maybe TRBD1 (5 bases). In germline, CDR1 is SGDLS, CDR2 YYNGEE. The CDR3 has 14 residues. Trimming left V 7 bases short and J 0 bases short, with 13 bases between. CDR3 in DNA: TGTGCCAGCTCCGGGGGGTCGGTGAACACTGAAGCTTTCTTT. Residues: CASSGGSVNTEAFF.

J is TRBJ2-5 and V is TRBV2, with a tentative D call TRBD2 (6 bases). CDR1 and CDR2 (germline): SNHLY, FYNNEI. Trimming took off 1 base at V and 4 bases at J, with 28 bases between the two ends. CDR3 length: 20 amino acids. CDR3 sequence (DNA): TGTGCCAGCAGTGAAGTCCCTTTCCAGAAAGGAGGGCGAGTAAGAGAGACCCAGTACTTC. Translated: CASSEVPFQKGGRVRETQYF.

The chain couples TRBV9 to TRBJ2-7; TRBD2 might be the D (6 bases). The CDR3 consists of 15 residues. The germline CDR1 and CDR2 sequences are SGDLS and YYNGEE. V was shortened by 0 bases and J by 3 bases, with 13 bases between the two germline ends. The CDR3 reads CASSVAGTGVYEQYF. CDR3 in DNA: TGTGCCAGCAGCGTAGCGGGGACGGGGGTCTACGAGCAGTACTTC.

The chain is built from TRBV9 and TRBJ2-1; D is unclear. Germline V gene data show CDR1 as SGDLS and CDR2 as YYNGEE. V lost 4 bases, J lost 7 bases, and 12 bases lay in between. The CDR3 is made up of 13 amino acids. The CDR3 sequence: CASSYEPFNEQFF. In DNA, the CDR3 is TGTGCCAGCAGCTATGAGCCTTTTAATGAGCAGTTCTTC.